What follows are 3 T cell receptor beta chains derived from one specimen sequenced in a study of blood T cell repertoires in COVID-19. The table came from immunoSEQ multiplex PCR; TCRdb's copy has only in-frame clones and leaves some out. Of 40,000 to 60,000 clones in the sample, approximately 85% were seen once. Sample: peripheral blood. Receptors originate from a human donor in a cohort sampled during active COVID-19.

The chain couples TRBV4-3 to TRBJ1-6; D remains unclear. The V and J ends lost 0 bases and 14 bases respectively, with 17 bases between them. The CDR3 extends over 15 amino acids. Germline CDR1 reads LGHNA; CDR2 reads YSLEER. The CDR3 DNA is TGCGCCAGCAGCCAAGATCCCCGTTATGGAGGGACCCTCCACTTT. This translates into CASSQDPRYGGTLHF.

This chain's CDR3 is CASSTQASYNSPLHF. The CDR3 coding sequence is TGTGCCAGTAGTACACAGGCTTCCTATAATTCACCCCTCCACTTT. The chain employs TRBV19 and TRBJ1-6; D possibly corresponds to TRBD1 (5 bases). V was trimmed by 4 bases and J by 1 base, leaving 8 bases between them. This CDR3 comprises 15 residues. The germline gives CDR1 LNHDA, CDR2 SQIVND (reference sequence). Full variable domain (rest looked up from reference TRBV19 and TRBJ1-6): DGGITQSPKYLFRKEGQNVTLSCEQNLNHDAMYWYRQDPGQGLRLIYYSQIVNDFQKGDIAEGYSVSREKKESFPLTVTSAQKNPTAFYLCASSTQASYNSPLHFGNGTRLTVT.

The rearrangement joins TRBV5-8 to TRBJ2-7, with D maybe TRBD2 (6 bases). The germline gives CDR1 SGHTS, CDR2 YDEGEE. Trimming cost V 4 bases and J 6 bases, with 20 bases left between them. This CDR3 comprises 15 residues. The CDR3 spells CASSHDYRGRGEQYF. In nucleotides, the CDR3 is TGTGCCAGCAGCCACGACTACCGGGGGAGAGGCGAGCAGTACTTC.